What follows are 17 T cell receptor beta chains derived from one specimen sequenced in a study of OX40 agonist ivuxolimab in advanced cancers. Sequenced by immunoSEQ multiplex PCR; TCRdb stores in-frame clones only, minus some. The sample has roughly 36,000 clones, 74% seen once. The sample consisted of CD4+ or CD8+ T cells sorted from blood, taken in a trial of the OX40 agonist ivuxolimab. These receptors were collected from an adult with an advanced solid tumor such as melanoma, head and neck, liver or kidney cancer.

The genes are TRBV29-1 and TRBJ1-2; the match to TRBD1 covers 8 bases. The CDR3 runs to 13 residues. Unmatched junction bases numbered 6, after V lost 3 bases and J lost 6 bases. Germline V gene lookup returns CDR1 SQVTM and CDR2 ANQGSEA. Written as DNA, the CDR3 is TGCAGCGTTGATACAGGGGGATCTGATGGCTACACCTTC. Translation gives CSVDTGGSDGYTF.

The rearrangement uses TRBV5-1 and TRBJ2-5; the D gene is possibly TRBD1 (6 bases). V lost 0 bases to trimming and J lost 3 bases, with 9 bases between them. Germline CDR1 SGHRS, CDR2 YFSETQ. The CDR3 length is 14 residues. CDR3 DNA sequence: TGCGCCAGCAGCTTGGGTCACAGGGAAGAGACCCAGTACTTC. Amino acid sequence: CASSLGHREETQYF.

V and J are TRBV7-9 and TRBJ1-1; 9 nucleotides align to TRBD1. The ends lost 5 bases at V and 3 bases at J; junction bases unmatched: 10. CDR3 length: 16 residues. Germline V gene data show CDR1 as SEHNR and CDR2 as FQNEAQ (reference sequence). This chain's CDR3 is CASSPTYRGRDTEAFF. CDR3 sequence (DNA): TGTGCCAGCAGCCCCACCTACAGGGGGCGGGACACTGAAGCTTTCTTT.

V gene TRBV7-2 combines with J gene TRBJ2-5, with 8 bases aligning to TRBD1. The CDR3 covers 14 residues. The trim removed 5 bases at V and 5 bases at J, leaving 7 bases unmatched. Germline V gives CDR1 SGHTA, CDR2 FQGNSA. In DNA form, the CDR3 reads TGTGCCAGCAGCCTCCGGACAGGGTGGGAGACCCAGTACTTC. Translated, it gives CASSLRTGWETQYF.

This clone appeared once. The chain employs TRBV6-1 and TRBJ2-7, with D possibly matching TRBD2 (6 bases). V lost 0 bases and J 6 bases, leaving 12 bases between the germline ends. The CDR3 is made up of 14 amino acids. Per the germline V gene, CDR1 is MNHNS and CDR2 is SASEGT. CDR3 DNA: TGTGCCAGCAGTGAAGCGCTTCTGGGGGGCGAGCAGTACTTC. Translating gives CASSEALLGGEQYF.

This chain uses TRBV7-8 with TRBJ1-4; D uncertain. V lost 3 bases to trimming and J lost 8 bases, with 13 bases between them. CDR1 and CDR2 (germline): SGHVS, FQNEAQ. The CDR3 length is 14 residues. CDR3 protein: CASSFTDPGEKLFF. The CDR3 bases are TGTGCCAGCAGCTTCACCGACCCTGGCGAAAAACTGTTTTTT. Drawing the rest from reference TRBV7-8 and TRBJ1-4, the complete variable domain is GAGVSQSPRYKVAKRGQDVALRCDPISGHVSLFWYQQALGQGPEFLTYFQNEAQLDKSGLPSDRFFAERPEGSVSTLKIQRTQQEDSAVYLCASSFTDPGEKLFFGSGTQLSVL.

The chain has TRBV6-5 and TRBJ2-7; TRBD1 agrees at 7 bases. Germline assignment: CDR1 MNHEY and CDR2 SVGAGI. The V segment lost 5 bases and the J segment 2 bases; nucleotides outside the gene matches: 0. This CDR3 spans 12 amino acids. The CDR3: CASSGTAYEQYF. The CDR3 DNA is TGTGCCAGCAGTGGGACAGCCTACGAGCAGTACTTC.

J is TRBJ2-1 and V is TRBV27, with TRBD1 matching over 7 bases. Germline assignment: CDR1 MNHEY and CDR2 SMNVEV (reference sequence). The trim removed 6 bases at V and 4 bases at J, leaving 3 bases unmatched. The length of the CDR3 is 13 residues. CDR3 nucleotides: TGTGCCAGCAGCAGGGACAGATACAATGAGCAGTTCTTC. Protein sequence: CASSRDRYNEQFF.

V usage is TRBV11-2 and J usage is TRBJ1-1, with D maybe TRBD1 (6 bases). This CDR3 comprises 14 residues. V was clipped by 2 bases and J by 3 bases, with 10 bases between them. Germline values: CDR1 SGHAT, CDR2 FQNNGV. The CDR3 reads CASSLRGPDTEAFF. The CDR3 DNA sequence: TGTGCCAGCAGCTTACGGGGGCCAGACACTGAAGCTTTCTTT.

The chain links TRBV7-7 to TRBJ1-1; D remains unclear. Germline V gene data show CDR1 as SSHAT and CDR2 as FNYEAQ (reference sequence). The CDR3 consists of 13 residues. Trimming removed 3 bases from V and 8 bases from J, with 13 bases in between. The CDR3 DNA reads TGTGCCAGCAGCTTGGGCCCCGGTGGGGAAGCTTTCTTT. This gives the protein CASSLGPGGEAFF.

The genes are TRBV30 and TRBJ2-7, with 7 bases lining up with TRBD1. The CDR3 totals 13 residues. J lost 4 bases, V lost 3 bases, and 6 bases had no gene match. Per germline, CDR1 GTSNPN and CDR2 SVGIG (reference sequence). In DNA form, the CDR3 reads TGTGCCTGGAGGAGACAGGGTCTATACGAGCAGTACTTC. Amino acids: CAWRRQGLYEQYF.

The chain has TRBV30 and TRBJ1-5; 8 positions match TRBD1. The CDR3 runs 15 residues. CDR1 is GTSNPN and CDR2 is SVGIG in the germline V gene (reference sequence). Trimming removed 0 bases from V and 7 bases from J; junction bases left unmatched: 8. The CDR3 DNA reads as TGTGCCTGGAGTGTCCAGGGGGCGCGGGGACAGCCCCAGCATTTT. Protein: CAWSVQGARGQPQHF.

The chain links TRBV6-5 to TRBJ2-7; 8 nucleotides align to TRBD2. The germline CDR1 and CDR2 sequences are MNHEY and SVGAGI. The CDR3 loop spans 14 amino acids. The ends lost 8 bases at V and 2 bases at J; junction bases unmatched: 8. This CDR3 reads CASWNGGAAYEQYF. CDR3 DNA sequence: TGTGCCAGCTGGAACGGGGGGGCCGCCTACGAGCAGTACTTC.

The chain is built from TRBV2 and TRBJ1-4, with D unclear. The CDR3 is 15 residues long. V dropped 4 bases and J dropped 5 bases, with 14 bases sitting between them. Germline loops: CDR1 SNHLY, CDR2 FYNNEI. The CDR3 loop is CASSGSSRRNEKLFF. Here the CDR3 DNA reads TGTGCCAGCAGTGGGTCGAGTCGGAGGAATGAAAAACTGTTTTTT.

As regards this clone: In this CDR3 the conserved last residue, phenylalanine or tryptophan, is missing, so a read error is likely. For the CDR3, the DNA is TGTGCCAGCAGCCCTGGGATCTATGGCTACACCCTC. Its translation is CASSPGIYGYTL. The V gene is TRBV7-3, the J gene TRBJ1-2, with no clear D. The CDR3 extends over 12 amino acids. Deletions cut 5 bases from V and 4 bases from J, with 8 bases between. Germline V gene lookup returns CDR1 SGHTA and CDR2 FQGTGA.

This chain links TRBV10-3 with TRBJ2-6, with 10 bases identical to TRBD1. V trimming: 8 bases; J trimming: 3 bases; junction bases outside the gene matches: 7. The germline gives CDR1 ENHRY, CDR2 SYGVKD. The CDR3 runs 16 residues. The CDR3 here is CAIEGQGLSGANVLTF. The CDR3 region has the DNA TGTGCCATCGAGGGACAGGGGTTGAGTGGGGCCAACGTCCTGACTTTC.

The DNA of the CDR3 is TGTGCCAGCAGTTTATCCGCGGCCGGAAACTATGGCTACACCTTC. Its translation is CASSLSAAGNYGYTF. The rearrangement uses TRBV28 and TRBJ1-2; D ambiguous. CDR1 and CDR2 from the germline V gene are MDHEN and SYDVKM. Trimming pared 1 base from V and 2 bases from J, leaving 11 bases between. The CDR3 is 15 residues long.